The entry below gives a single TCR beta chain sequence along with its context. As yet, its antigen is unknown. One end of the junction does not line up with germline, which may come from a read error. The germline gives CDR1 SGHTA, CDR2 FQGNSA. This CDR3 comprises 15 residues. This sample is part of a study of blood T cells in healthy people across ages. Broader study findings: The study found more naive CD4+ cells and higher diversity in long-lived than aged donors. Percentage of naive T cells showed a strong correlation with TCR beta diversity.

Together with a sample-barcoded 5' primer, a J-beta primer mix was included in a second PCR lasting about 6 to 11 cycles. TCRdb re-derived calls from the 5' RACE reads in MiXCR, one entry per CDR3 protein. Counted here are some 850,000 distinct CDR3 sequences, 20% to 30% occurring once; the ten biggest clones make up about 3%. This sample was also put to use in a study of T cells of mothers and their children. That report adds: RNA was extracted, and all of it went into cDNA synthesis at 1.5 ug per 15 ul. Sequencing got over 10 million TCR beta CDR3 reads from each mother and approximately 3 million from each child.

The TCR sequence derives from a boy between 10 and 17 years old in good health. The chain has TRBV7-2 and TRBJ2-7; TRBD2 aligns across 7 bases. The sample consisted of blood. As DNA, the CDR3 is TGTGCCGGCAGCTTAGCCCAGCGGGGCGGGTCCGAGCAGTACTTC. Its translation is CAGSLAQRGGSEQYF.